Below, 22 T cell receptor beta chains from the same sample are listed, as sequenced in a study of T cell responses to AZD1222 COVID-19 vaccine. TCRdb's copy holds only in-frame clones and misses some; the assay was immunoSEQ multiplex PCR. This table holds about 78,000 clones, roughly 86% found once. The source material was peripheral blood, sampled on day 0 of MenACWY control vaccination. The receptors were sampled from an adult in good health.

The V gene is TRBV20-1, the J gene TRBJ2-7; D not resolved. Germline CDR1 and CDR2: DFQATT and SNEGSKA (reference sequence). Trimming pared 2 bases from V and 3 bases from J, leaving 5 bases between. The CDR3 length is 11 residues. CDR3 DNA: TGCAGTGCTAGACCGGGCTACGAGCAGTACTTC. Protein: CSARPGYEQYF.

The chain is built from TRBV3-1 (or the pseudogene TRBV3-2) and TRBJ1-1; D is possibly TRBD1 (5 bases). Germline CDR1 and CDR2: LGHDT and YNNKEL (reference sequence). Trimming stripped 1 base from V and 6 bases from J, with 9 bases between. The CDR3 is made up of 13 amino acids. The CDR3 DNA is TGTGCCAGCAGCCAAGTGGGGGGAGCTGAAGCTTTCTTT. Amino acid sequence: CASSQVGGAEAFF.

The J gene is TRBJ1-3, the V gene TRBV2; possible D gene TRBD1, 6 bases. The CDR3 loop spans 14 amino acids. In germline, CDR1 is SNHLY, CDR2 FYNNEI. The V end was cut by 9 bases, the J end by 4 bases, with 16 bases between. Here the CDR3 DNA reads TGTGCCAGGGGGACACCCACCGAGGGAAACACCATATATTTT. Translated: CARGTPTEGNTIYF.

The chain couples TRBV5-8 to TRBJ1-5; 10 bases are a match to TRBD1. The V segment lost 2 bases and the J segment 1 base; nucleotides outside the gene matches: 12. Germline CDR1 SGHTS, CDR2 YDEGEE. The CDR3 is 19 amino acids. The CDR3 loop is CASSFSGTGAFWSNQPQHF. CDR3 DNA: TGTGCCAGCAGCTTCTCCGGGACAGGGGCCTTCTGGAGCAATCAGCCCCAGCATTTT.

The gene calls are TRBV15 and TRBJ1-2; 9 positions agree with TRBD1. The CDR3 spans 16 residues. Losses at the gene ends were 0 bases for V and 7 bases for J; bases not matched to a gene: 9. Germline V lookup: CDR1 LNHNV, CDR2 YYDKDF (reference sequence). The CDR3 spells CATSRDRTGALGGYTF. Here the CDR3 DNA reads TGTGCCACCAGCAGAGACAGGACAGGGGCCTTGGGTGGCTACACCTTC. The whole variable domain, remainder taken from reference TRBV15 and TRBJ1-2, is DAMVIQNPRYQVTQFGKPVTLSCSQTLNHNVMYWYQQKSSQAPKLLFHYYDKDFNNEADTPDNFQSRRPNTSFCFLDIRSPGLGDTAMYLCATSRDRTGALGGYTFGSGTRLTVV.

The gene calls are TRBV18 and TRBJ2-6; a possible D gene is TRBD1 (5 bases). Trimming removed 3 bases at V and 0 bases at J, with 15 bases between. Germline-derived CDR1 and CDR2 are KGHSH and LQKENI. This CDR3 has 18 residues. The CDR3, as DNA: TGTGCCAGCTCACCCCAGCTTACAGGAAACTCTGGGGCCAACGTCCTGACTTTC. It yields the protein CASSPQLTGNSGANVLTF. Full variable domain (rest looked up from reference TRBV18 and TRBJ2-6): NAGVMQNPRHLVRRRGQEARLRCSPMKGHSHVYWYRQLPEEGLKFMVYLQKENIIDESGMPKERFSAEFPKEGPSILRIQQVVRGDSAAYFCASSPQLTGNSGANVLTFGAGSRLTVL.

The J gene is TRBJ2-2, the V gene TRBV29-1; 8 bases fit TRBD1. This CDR3 comprises 13 residues. The ends lost 7 bases at V and 2 bases at J; junction bases unmatched: 3. Germline V CDR1 and CDR2: SQVTM, ANQGSEA. DNA of the CDR3: TGCAGCGCCGGACAGGGCAACACCGGGGAGCTGTTTTTT. This gives the protein CSAGQGNTGELFF.

V usage is TRBV21-1 and J usage is TRBJ1-6. TRBV21-1 is shown as a pseudogene. CDR3 size: 15 residues. CDR3 loop: CASSEESSYNSPLHF. CDR3 nucleotide sequence: TGTGCCAGCAGCGAGGAGAGCTCCTATAATTCACCCCTCCACTTT.

The chain is built from TRBV5-1 and TRBJ1-2, with 7 bases identical to TRBD1. The CDR3 loop spans 14 amino acids. Unmatched junction bases numbered 6, after V lost 0 bases and J lost 7 bases. Germline CDR1 SGHRS, CDR2 YFSETQ. CDR3 sequence reads: CASSLGDRKIGYTF. The CDR3 DNA reads as TGCGCCAGCAGCTTGGGGGACAGAAAAATTGGCTACACCTTC.

This chain's CDR3 is CASSQGGLAGTDTQYF. The CDR3 nucleotides read TGTGCCAGCAGCCAAGGCGGACTAGCGGGCACAGATACGCAGTATTTT. The chain is built from TRBV4-2 and TRBJ2-3; 10 nucleotides match TRBD2. The ends lost 1 base at V and 1 base at J; junction bases unmatched: 2. Germline CDR1 and CDR2: LGHNA and YNFKEQ. The CDR3 covers 16 residues.

The chain combines TRBV5-1 with TRBJ1-2; 8 nucleotides align to TRBD1. J was trimmed by 5 bases and V by 0 bases; bases with no gene match: 6. Germline V CDR1 and CDR2: SGHRS, YFSETQ. This CDR3 contains 15 residues. CDR3 amino acids: CASSLAGQDLYGYTF. CDR3 bases: TGCGCCAGCAGCTTGGCGGGACAGGATCTTTATGGCTACACCTTC.

The CDR3 DNA reads as TGTGCCAGCAGACCCTCGATCGAGGTCAACACTGAAGCTTTCTTT. It is translated as CASRPSIEVNTEAFF. This chain uses TRBV2 with TRBJ1-1; no firm D call. This CDR3 comprises 15 residues. Germline CDR1 and CDR2: SNHLY and FYNNEI. Trimming took off 6 bases at V and 2 bases at J, with 16 bases between the two ends.

J is TRBJ1-2 and V is TRBV9, with D unresolved. In germline, CDR1 is SGDLS, CDR2 YYNGEE. Trimming stripped 4 bases from V and 0 bases from J, with 10 bases between. The CDR3 consists of 14 residues. CDR3 protein: CASSSRSSNYGYTF. CDR3 nucleotide sequence: TGTGCCAGCAGCTCTCGGTCCTCTAACTATGGCTACACCTTC.

The chain uses TRBV7-9 and TRBJ1-2; tentatively, D is TRBD1 (5 bases). Trimming took 7 bases from V and 2 from J, leaving 17 bases between them. Germline CDR1 reads SEHNR; CDR2 reads FQNEAQ (reference sequence). The CDR3 is 15 residues long. This CDR3 is CASNPLFGANYGYTF. For the CDR3, the DNA is TGTGCCAGCAACCCCCTGTTCGGGGCGAACTATGGCTACACCTTC.

The chain joins TRBV9 to TRBJ1-3; TRBD1 might be the D (6 bases). CDR1 SGDLS and CDR2 YYNGEE come from the germline V gene. This CDR3 spans 17 amino acids. V was trimmed by 0 bases and J by 0 bases, leaving 13 bases between them. The DNA of the CDR3 is TGTGCCAGCAGCGTAGAGCCAGGGGCCAGCTCTGGAAACACCATATATTTT. Translating it yields CASSVEPGASSGNTIYF.

The chain has TRBV4-1 and TRBJ2-7; TRBD2 matches 9 bases. The CDR3 totals 15 residues. CDR1 and CDR2 from the germline V gene are MGHRA and YSYEKL. V shed 3 bases and J 4 bases; nucleotides not matched to a gene: 7. Here the CDR3 reads CASSHGPSGVYEQYF. The CDR3 nucleotides are TGCGCCAGCAGCCATGGACCTAGCGGGGTTTACGAGCAGTACTTC.

V and J are TRBV7-2 and TRBJ1-6, with no clear D. Trimming took 0 bases from V and 0 from J, leaving 6 bases between them. The CDR3 sequence is 16 residues long. In germline, CDR1 is SGHTA, CDR2 FQGNSA. CDR3 in amino acids: CASSLAPDSYNSPLHF. The CDR3 region has the DNA TGTGCCAGCAGCTTAGCACCCGACTCCTATAATTCACCCCTCCACTTT.

This clone has more than one count but fewer than ten. The chain has TRBV7-2 and TRBJ2-2; tentatively, D is TRBD2 (5 bases). Trimming pared 1 base from V and 0 bases from J, leaving 12 bases between. CDR3 length: 17 residues. Germline V gene sequence: CDR1 SGHTA, CDR2 FQGNSA. The CDR3 nucleotides are TGTGCCAGCAGCTTAGACACTAGATCCCCGAACACCGGGGAGCTGTTTTTT. Its translation: CASSLDTRSPNTGELFF.

This clone was detected once. This chain joins TRBV18 and TRBJ1-5; D gene unclear. The V end lost 5 bases, the J end lost 1 base, and 12 bases lay between the germline ends. The germline V gene encodes CDR1 KGHSH and CDR2 LQKENI. The length of the CDR3 is 15 residues. This CDR3 is CASSFGRSSNQPQHF. CDR3 sequence (DNA): TGTGCCAGCTCATTTGGTAGGAGCAGCAATCAGCCCCAGCATTTT.

J is TRBJ1-1 and V is TRBV5-1; 8 bases line up with TRBD1. Trimming removed 4 bases from V and 1 base from J; junction bases left unmatched: 9. The CDR3 is made up of 16 amino acids. Germline assignment: CDR1 SGHRS and CDR2 YFSETQ. CDR3 bases: TGCGCCAGCAGCCCTGGGACAGGCGCACAGAACACTGAAGCTTTCTTT. Translation: CASSPGTGAQNTEAFF.

This chain joins TRBV6-6 and TRBJ2-7; D gene uncertain. Trimming stripped 0 bases from V and 0 bases from J, with 0 bases between. The V gene's germline CDR1 is MNHNY and CDR2 SVGAGI (reference sequence). CDR3 length: 12 amino acids. The CDR3: CASSYSSYEQYF. The DNA for the CDR3 is TGTGCCAGCAGTTACTCCTCCTACGAGCAGTACTTC.

The V gene is TRBV6-5, the J gene TRBJ1-1, with D unresolved. V was clipped by 5 bases and J by 1 base, with 11 bases between them. The germline V gene encodes CDR1 MNHEY and CDR2 SVGAGI. The CDR3 has 14 residues. The CDR3 nucleotides read TGTGCCAGCAGTCCTTACAACAAGAACACTGAAGCTTTCTTT. It encodes CASSPYNKNTEAFF.